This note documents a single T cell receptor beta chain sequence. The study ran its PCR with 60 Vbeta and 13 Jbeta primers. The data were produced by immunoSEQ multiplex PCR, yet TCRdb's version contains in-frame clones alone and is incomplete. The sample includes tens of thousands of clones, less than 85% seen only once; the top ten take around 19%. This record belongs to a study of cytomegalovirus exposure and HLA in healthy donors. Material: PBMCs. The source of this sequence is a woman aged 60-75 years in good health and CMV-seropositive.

As DNA, the CDR3 is TGTGCCAGCAGCCAAGGTGGGCTCGGTGACAGGGGGCCCGGGGAGCTGTTTTTT. Protein sequence: CASSQGGLGDRGPGELFF. V usage is TRBV4-2 and J usage is TRBJ2-2, with 10 nucleotides matching TRBD1. Germline trimming cut 1 base from V and 6 bases from J; bases unmatched to any gene: 11. Per germline, CDR1 LGHNA and CDR2 YNFKEQ. The CDR3 runs 18 residues.